The 18 T cell receptor beta chains reported below all come from one sample, sequenced in a study of metastatic and nonmetastatic thyroid tumors. Each patient came to thyroid surgery without any prior treatment (of any kind). TCRdb redid the clone calls on the PCR reads using MiXCR. The sample carries 15,000 or so clones, approximately 32% recorded once. Source material: tumor tissue. Receptor source: a male donor with papillary thyroid cancer or a benign thyroid nodule (not recorded which). Some clones in this sample may be carry-over from other donors' samples.

The chain uses TRBV20-1 and TRBJ2-1; no firm D call. The CDR3 has 16 residues. Trimming took 4 bases from V and 3 from J, leaving 19 bases between them. The germline V gene has CDR1 DFQATT and CDR2 SNEGSKA (reference sequence). CDR3 in DNA: TGCAGTGCTAAGCGACTGACCGAGTTGGACTACAATGAGCAGTTCTTC. Encoded protein: CSAKRLTELDYNEQFF.

This clone was observed a handful of times. The genes are TRBV5-1 and TRBJ2-7; D assignment may be TRBD1 or TRBD2 (5 bases each). The CDR3 extends over 12 amino acids. V shed 3 bases and J shed 1 base, with 5 bases lying between them. Germline V gene sequence: CDR1 SGHRS, CDR2 YFSETQ. The CDR3 reads CASSWGSYEQYF. In DNA, the CDR3 is TGCGCCAGCAGCTGGGGGTCCTACGAGCAGTACTTC.

The genes are TRBV9 and TRBJ2-7; 7 nucleotides match TRBD1. Per germline, CDR1 SGDLS and CDR2 YYNGEE. CDR3 length: 14 amino acids. J lost 2 bases, V lost 4 bases, and 6 bases had no gene match. CDR3 protein: CASSPRDRTYEQYF. The CDR3 coding sequence is TGTGCCAGCAGCCCCCGGGACAGAACCTACGAGCAGTACTTC.

This rearrangement joins TRBV6-5 to TRBJ2-2; 7 bases match TRBD2. CDR1 is MNHEY and CDR2 is SVGAGI in the germline V gene. The CDR3 loop spans 18 amino acids. V was clipped by 0 bases and J by 4 bases; unmatched bases: 11. The CDR3 loop reads CASSYSGGFEASTGELFF. CDR3 in DNA: TGTGCCAGCAGTTACTCGGGAGGGTTTGAGGCTAGCACCGGGGAGCTGTTTTTT.

This clone has just a few counts. This chain uses TRBV6-1 with TRBJ2-7; 10 bases match TRBD2. The CDR3 loop spans 16 amino acids. Germline V lookup: CDR1 MNHNS, CDR2 SASEGT. Unmatched junction bases numbered 9, after V lost 7 bases and J lost 0 bases. The CDR3 DNA follows: TGTGCCAGCACCCGATCCGGGACTAGCGTCTCCTACGAGCAGTACGTC. The encoded protein is CASTRSGTSVSYEQYV.

The chain is built from TRBV11-2 and TRBJ2-1, with D maybe TRBD2 (5 bases). CDR3 size: 14 residues. Germline V gene sequence: CDR1 SGHAT, CDR2 FQNNGV. V lost 6 bases, J lost 10 bases, and 19 bases lay in between. The CDR3 nucleotides read TGTGCCAGCAGTAGGAGGAAAGGGCTGGAAGAGCAGTTCTTC. Protein: CASSRRKGLEEQFF. Together with reference TRBV11-2 and TRBJ2-1, the CDR3 gives the full variable domain: EAGVAQSPRYKIIEKRQSVAFWCNPISGHATLYWYQQILGQGPKLLIQFQNNGVVDDSQLPKDRFSAERLKGVDSTLKIQPAKLEDSAVYLCASSRRKGLEEQFFGPGTRLTVL.

This clone was counted a few times. Other DNA sequences of this sample code for an identical CDR3. The J gene is TRBJ2-5, the V gene TRBV11-2, with 14 nucleotides matching TRBD2. The CDR3 has 15 amino acids. Trimming took 5 bases from V and 7 from J; bases not matched to a gene: 6. Germline V gene sequence: CDR1 SGHAT, CDR2 FQNNGV. The CDR3, as DNA: TGTGCCAGCAGCCCGACTAGCGGGAGGGCAGGGACCCAGTACTTC. Its protein product is CASSPTSGRAGTQYF.

This clone appeared once. The rearrangement joins TRBV5-1 to TRBJ2-7; D is tentatively TRBD1 or TRBD2 (5 bases each). Germline CDR1 is SGHRS and CDR2 is YFSETQ. The CDR3 extends over 16 amino acids. V lost 4 bases, J lost 3 bases, and 20 bases lay in between. CDR3 DNA sequence: TGCGCCAGCAGCCCGGGACCTGGCCTAGGAATCTACGAGCAGTACTTC. Its protein product is CASSPGPGLGIYEQYF.

Relative to its sample, this clone is medium-sized (0.01 to 0.1%). The chain's CDR3 is CASSSPTGYGNTIYF. CDR3 DNA: TGTGCCAGCAGTTCTCCGACTGGGTACGGAAACACCATATATTTT. The gene calls are TRBV6-1 and TRBJ1-3; D not resolved. Germline assignment: CDR1 MNHNS and CDR2 SASEGT. The ends were cut back, 5 bases at V and 4 bases at J, with 15 bases in the middle. The CDR3 sequence is 15 residues long.

This clone was seen a handful of times. The gene calls are TRBV6-4 and TRBJ2-1; 11 nucleotides align to TRBD2. Trimming removed 6 bases from V and 7 bases from J; junction bases left unmatched: 5. The CDR3 extends over 14 amino acids. Germline CDR1 MRHNA, CDR2 SNTAGT. CDR3 loop: CASSFSSGGNEQFF. As DNA, the CDR3 is TGTGCCAGCAGCTTTTCTAGCGGGGGGAATGAGCAGTTCTTC.

This clone was detected only a few times. The chain recombines TRBV20-1 with TRBJ2-1; D unclear. There are 11 residues in the CDR3. Germline V gives CDR1 DFQATT, CDR2 SNEGSKA (reference sequence). V was cut by 1 base and J by 6 bases, with 4 bases left in between. DNA for the CDR3: TGCAGTGCTAGAGGGGCCAATGAGCAGTTCTTC. Its translation: CSARGANEQFF.

The sample holds a few counts of this clone. The chain employs TRBV15 and TRBJ2-1; 7 bases match TRBD1. J was trimmed by 13 bases and V by 1 base; bases with no gene match: 4. The germline V gene has CDR1 LNHNV and CDR2 YYDKDF (reference sequence). The CDR3 consists of 12 residues. The DNA for the CDR3 is TGTGCCACCAGCAGAGCACGACAGGGACAGTTCTTC. Translation: CATSRARQGQFF.

By its share, this clone is medium-sized. The chain joins TRBV4-1 to TRBJ2-1; D call uncertain. V lost 8 bases and J 0 bases, leaving 8 bases between the germline ends. CDR3 length: 13 residues. The germline gives CDR1 MGHRA, CDR2 YSYEKL. CDR3 protein: CASSEYSYNEQFF. For the CDR3, the DNA is TGCGCCAGCTCGGAGTACTCCTACAATGAGCAGTTCTTC.

This clone was seen ten or more times. A much larger clone lies a single base off, so this may be a read error. The sample holds other DNA sequences that translate to the same CDR3. The chain is built from TRBV12-5 and TRBJ2-7; D is unresolved. Per germline, CDR1 LGHNT and CDR2 FRNRAP. CDR3 length equals 17 residues. CDR3 amino acids: CASGLGFGIRSSYEQYF. The DNA of the CDR3 is TGTGCTAGTGGTTTGGGTTTTGGGATCCGGAGCTCCTACGAACAGTACTTC.

This clone qualifies as medium-sized. J is TRBJ2-7 and V is TRBV11-3; D is ambiguous. CDR3 length equals 12 residues. Trimming left V 5 bases short and J 3 bases short, with 8 bases between. CDR1 SGHNT and CDR2 YENEEA come from the germline V gene. Here the CDR3 reads CASSKGRYEQYF. For the CDR3, the DNA is TGTGCCAGCAGCAAAGGACGCTACGAGCAGTACTTC.

For the CDR3, the DNA is TGTGCCAGCAGCCCGGGACTAGCGGGAGTAGAGGATGAGCAGTTCTTC. This encodes CASSPGLAGVEDEQFF. The V and J genes are TRBV11-2 and TRBJ2-1; 14 bases align to TRBD2. There are 16 residues in the CDR3. Trimming cost V 5 bases and J 8 bases; bases outside gene matches: 8. In germline, CDR1 is SGHAT, CDR2 FQNNGV. The entire variable domain, with the rest obtained from reference TRBV11-2 and TRBJ2-1, is as follows: EAGVAQSPRYKIIEKRQSVAFWCNPISGHATLYWYQQILGQGPKLLIQFQNNGVVDDSQLPKDRFSAERLKGVDSTLKIQPAKLEDSAVYLCASSPGLAGVEDEQFFGPGTRLTVL.

In nucleotides, the CDR3 is TGTGCCAGCAGTTACGTTCGGACAGGGGGCAACTATGGCTACACCTTC. Protein product: CASSYVRTGGNYGYTF. This rearrangement joins TRBV6-6 to TRBJ1-2; 11 bases are shared with TRBD1. After removal of 2 bases from V and 2 bases from J, the junction contained 4 bases not matched to a gene. In germline, CDR1 is MNHNY, CDR2 SVGAGI (reference sequence). The length of the CDR3 is 16 residues.

This clone was picked up many times. The chain employs TRBV10-1 and TRBJ1-3; 7 bases match TRBD1. This CDR3 is 17 amino acids long. After removal of 6 bases from V and 0 bases from J, the junction contained 11 bases not matched to a gene. Germline CDR1 reads WNHNN; CDR2 reads SYGVQD (reference sequence). CDR3 DNA: TGCGCCAGCAGACCTGGGGAGGGGGCTAACTCTGGAAACACCATATATTTT. Encoded protein: CASRPGEGANSGNTIYF.